The 12 T cell receptor beta chains below all came from one sample that was sequenced in a study of blood T cells in healthy people across ages. A second about 7 to 11 cycle PCR used barcoded and J-beta primers. From the 5' RACE reads, TCRdb called clonotypes with MiXCR, one entry per CDR3 protein. This sample has about 2 million distinct CDR3 sequences, with just under 50% found just once. The sequenced material came from blood. All receptors come from a woman aged 35 to 49 in good health.

The gene calls are TRBV20-1 and TRBJ2-3, with D tentatively TRBD2 (6 bases). The CDR3 has 15 amino acids. Germline-derived CDR1 and CDR2 are DFQATT and SNEGSKA (reference sequence). Trimming shortened V by 1 base and J by 3 bases, and 14 bases separated the two germline ends. The DNA of the CDR3 is TGCAGTGCTAGAGGGACTAAAAGGCCAACAGATACGCAGTATTTT. Amino acid sequence: CSARGTKRPTDTQYF.

The chain employs TRBV7-8 and TRBJ2-7, with D uncertain. Germline loops: CDR1 SGHVS, CDR2 FQNEAQ. The length of the CDR3 is 14 residues. The V gene lost 1 base and the J gene lost 7 bases, with 14 bases spanning the gap. Written as DNA, the CDR3 is TGTGCCAGCAGCTTAGGCCCCTCCTACAATGAGCAGTACTTC. It translates to CASSLGPSYNEQYF. The full variable domain, rest sourced from reference TRBV7-8 and TRBJ2-7, is GAGVSQSPRYKVAKRGQDVALRCDPISGHVSLFWYQQALGQGPEFLTYFQNEAQLDKSGLPSDRFFAERPEGSVSTLKIQRTQQEDSAVYLCASSLGPSYNEQYFGPGTRLTVT.

The chain joins TRBV9 to TRBJ2-1, with TRBD2 identical over 15 bases. The germline V gene encodes CDR1 SGDLS and CDR2 YYNGEE. J lost 3 bases, V lost 4 bases, and 5 bases had no gene match. This CDR3 has 17 amino acids. The CDR3 region is CASSRTSGGARYNEQFF. Written as DNA, the CDR3 is TGTGCCAGCAGCCGGACTAGCGGGGGGGCCCGCTACAATGAGCAGTTCTTC.

CDR3 loop: CASSFRPGQGRYEQYF. In nucleotides, the CDR3 is TGTGCCAGCAGTTTCCGACCGGGACAGGGGCGCTACGAGCAGTACTTC. The V call is TRBV12-3 or TRBV12-4, the J call TRBJ2-5, with TRBD1 identical over 10 bases. Gene TRBJ2-7 matches the end of the DNA better, so the J call may be wrong. The CDR3 length is 16 residues.

The rearrangement uses TRBV5-1 and TRBJ2-1; D is possibly TRBD2 (6 bases). The length of the CDR3 is 16 residues. V lost 5 bases and J 10 bases, leaving 25 bases between the germline ends. Germline V gene lookup returns CDR1 SGHRS and CDR2 YFSETQ. For the CDR3, the DNA is TGCGCCAGCAGTTACAACCCATCCGGAGGGTCCTACGAGCAGTTCTTC. Translating it yields CASSYNPSGGSYEQFF.

The genes are TRBV20-1 and TRBJ2-4, with D unclear. This CDR3 is 13 amino acids long. Germline CDR1 reads DFQATT; CDR2 reads SNEGSKA (reference sequence). Trimming left V 0 bases short and J 9 bases short, with 12 bases between. The CDR3 nucleotides are TGCAGTGCTAGAGATTCCCCCGTTAGCATTCAGTACTTC. Its translation: CSARDSPVSIQYF.

The chain carries TRBV12-3 or TRBV12-4 and TRBJ2-4; tentative D call: TRBD1 (6 bases). This CDR3 is 16 amino acids long. Trimming left V 1 base short and J 6 bases short, with 16 bases between. This chain's CDR3 is CASSLDFRTDINIQYF. DNA for the CDR3: TGTGCCAGCAGTTTAGACTTTAGGACAGACATAAACATTCAGTACTTC.

This clonotype has just a few counts. The chain joins TRBV4-2 to TRBJ1-6, with 8 bases lining up with TRBD1. CDR1 is LGHNA, CDR2 YNFKEQ, per germline. This CDR3 spans 16 amino acids. Trimming at V came to 1 base and at J to 7 bases, leaving 6 bases not matched to a gene. In DNA, the CDR3 is TGTGCCAGCAGCCAAGGGACAGGGTGGGAAAATTCACCCCTCCACTTT. Its translation: CASSQGTGWENSPLHF.

This sequence joins TRBV7-2 and TRBJ2-7, with D tentatively TRBD1 or TRBD2 (6 bases each). Trimming removed 4 bases from V and 0 bases from J, with 16 bases in between. The CDR3 is made up of 16 amino acids. In germline, CDR1 is SGHTA, CDR2 FQGNSA. CDR3 DNA: TGTGCCAGCAGCTCCCTCCTGGGGGGCGGCTCCTACGAGCAGTACTTC. Encoded protein: CASSSLLGGGSYEQYF.

V usage is TRBV4-2 and J usage is TRBJ2-3, with 7 positions matching TRBD2. Germline values: CDR1 LGHNA, CDR2 YNFKEQ. This CDR3 region has 18 residues. J gave up 0 bases and V 1 base, and 10 bases lay outside the gene matches. The CDR3 coding sequence is TGTGCCAGCAGCCAAGTCCCTTCCGGTAGCGGGAGCACAGATACGCAGTATTTT. Translation: CASSQVPSGSGSTDTQYF.

This clonotype has a single count. V and J are TRBV7-9 and TRBJ2-1; the D gene is possibly TRBD1 (5 bases). Trimming shortened V by 3 bases and J by 7 bases, and 10 bases separated the two germline ends. The CDR3 is 13 amino acids. CDR1 is SEHNR, CDR2 FQNEAQ, per germline (reference sequence). Here the CDR3 reads CASSLAPGNEQFF. The CDR3 DNA follows: TGTGCCAGCAGCTTGGCGCCAGGGAATGAGCAGTTCTTC.

This sequence joins TRBV29-1 and TRBJ2-4; weak D call: TRBD2 (5 bases). CDR1 is SQVTM and CDR2 is ANQGSEA in the germline V gene. The CDR3 spans 13 residues. Trimming took off 0 bases at V and 15 bases at J, with 18 bases between the two ends. CDR3 region: CSVEEGIWETRYF. The CDR3 DNA is TGCAGCGTTGAAGAGGGGATCTGGGAGACCCGGTACTTC.